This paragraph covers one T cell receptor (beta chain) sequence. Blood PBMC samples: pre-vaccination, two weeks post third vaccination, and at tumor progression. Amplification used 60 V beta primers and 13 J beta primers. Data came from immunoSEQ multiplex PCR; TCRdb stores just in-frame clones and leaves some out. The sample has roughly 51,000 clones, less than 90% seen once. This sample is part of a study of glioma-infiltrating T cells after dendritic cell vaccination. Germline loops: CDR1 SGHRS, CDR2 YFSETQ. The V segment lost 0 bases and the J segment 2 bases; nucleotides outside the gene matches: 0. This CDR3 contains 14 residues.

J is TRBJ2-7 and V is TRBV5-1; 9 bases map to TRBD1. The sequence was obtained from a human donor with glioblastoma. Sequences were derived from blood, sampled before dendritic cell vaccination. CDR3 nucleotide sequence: TGCGCCAGCAGCTTGGGGGACAGGGCCTACGAGCAGTACTTC. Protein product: CASSLGDRAYEQYF. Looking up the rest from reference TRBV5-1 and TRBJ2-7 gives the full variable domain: KAGVTQTPRYLIKTRGQQVTLSCSPISGHRSVSWYQQTPGQGLQFLFEYFSETQRNKGNFPGRFSGRQFSNSRSEMNVSTLELGDSALYLCASSLGDRAYEQYFGPGTRLTVT.